This T cell receptor (beta chain) came from a study of T cell responses to AZD1222 COVID-19 vaccine. Clones were sequenced by immunoSEQ multiplex PCR, and TCRdb holds only the in-frame ones, with some missing. The repertoire holds about 130,000 clones, 90% to 95% seen once, with approximately 2% in the top ten. The origin of this receptor is an adult in good health. The starting material was peripheral blood, obtained on day 0 of AZD1222 vaccination.

CDR3 region: CASSSGTSGGPMYEQYF. In DNA, the CDR3 is TGTGCCAGCAGCTCTGGGACTAGCGGGGGGCCTATGTACGAGCAGTACTTC. The rearrangement joins TRBV7-9 to TRBJ2-7; 15 bases are a match to TRBD2. J gave up 4 bases and V 4 bases, and 8 bases lay outside the gene matches. The CDR3 is 17 amino acids. Germline lookup yields CDR1 SEHNR and CDR2 FQNEAQ (reference sequence).